The 27 T cell receptor beta chains below all came from one sample that was sequenced in a study of Graves' ophthalmopathy and Graves' hyperthyroidism (dated by TCRdb to 2017 to 2018). The instrument was an Illumina HiSeq 2000. For repertoire sequencing, TCR beta CDR3 regions were amplified from RNA transcripts. HTBI primers and the Qiagen OneStep RT-PCR kit were used in a first-round RT-PCR, which was followed by a second-round multiplex PCR, size selection and purification. In-frame beta chains were kept once TCRdb had trimmed the public reads at Q25 with fastp and called clones with MiXCR. A single entry per CDR3 protein holds the most common genes and DNA from its merged rows. The sample records about 480,000 distinct CDR3 sequences, around 14% of which are singletons. The ten largest clonotypes hold roughly 9.8% of the sample. Sequencing used blood. The receptors were gathered from a woman aged 25 to 39 with Graves' ophthalmopathy. Donor details come from another sample of the same person, matched by shared clones.

Notes on this clonotype: This may be a read error: a much more frequent sequence differs by one nucleotide. V usage is TRBV7-2 and J usage is TRBJ2-5; D is perhaps TRBD2 (6 bases). The length of the CDR3 is 14 residues. Germline V CDR1 and CDR2: SGHTA, FQGNSA. Here the CDR3 DNA reads TGTGCCAGCCCAGATCCATTACCTCGGGGGACCCGGTACTTC. Its translation is CASPDPLPRGTRYF.

This clonotype has at least ten counts. The CDR3 coding sequence is TGTGCCAGCAGTGAAAGTCAGGCTCTGGTTTCACCCCTCCACTTT. Translation: CASSESQALVSPLHF. V usage is TRBV6-1 and J usage is TRBJ1-6; D remains ambiguous. The germline V gene has CDR1 MNHNS and CDR2 SASEGT. This CDR3 is 15 amino acids long. Deletions cut 2 bases from V and 9 bases from J, with 14 bases between.

This clonotype was seen at least ten times. This chain links TRBV7-9 with TRBJ2-7; 9 positions agree with TRBD1. The CDR3 covers 14 residues. J gave up 4 bases and V 5 bases, and 6 bases lay outside the gene matches. Germline CDR1 is SEHNR and CDR2 is FQNEAQ (reference sequence). The CDR3 nucleotides are TGTGCCAGCAGCCCAGTGGGACAGGGTTACGAGCAGTACTTC. Its protein product is CASSPVGQGYEQYF. Drawing the rest from reference TRBV7-9 and TRBJ2-7, the complete variable domain is DTGVSQNPRHKITKRGQNVTFRCDPISEHNRLYWYRQTLGQGPEFLTYFQNEAQLEKSRLLSDRFSAERPKGSFSTLEIQRTEQGDSAMYLCASSPVGQGYEQYFGPGTRLTVT.

This clonotype was seen repeatedly, ten times or more. The chain recombines TRBV11-2 with TRBJ1-1; 8 nucleotides agree with TRBD1. Per the germline V gene, CDR1 is SGHAT and CDR2 is FQNNGV. The CDR3 loop spans 16 amino acids. V gave up 5 bases and J gave up 2 bases; unmatched junction bases: 10. In DNA form, the CDR3 reads TGTGCCAGCAGCCCTACGGCGGGGACAGGAAACACTGAAGCTTTCTTT. Its protein is CASSPTAGTGNTEAFF.

Notes on this clonotype: At one end, the junction sequence differs from germline, possibly due to a read error. The chain is built from TRBV28 and TRBJ1-1, with a weak D call TRBD1 (5 bases). Germline CDR1 MDHEN, CDR2 SYDVKM. This CDR3 has 17 residues. This CDR3 is CASSSSGLSMMNTGAFF. CDR3 nucleotide sequence: TGTGCCAGCAGTTCCTCGGGACTATCGATGATGAACACTGGAGCTTTCTTT.

About this clonotype itself: A much larger clone differs from this one at a single base, so this may be a read error. V is TRBV6-1 and J is TRBJ2-7; D may correspond to TRBD1 or TRBD2 (5 bases each). Germline V CDR1 and CDR2: MNHNS, SASEGT. This CDR3 contains 15 residues. CDR3 residues: CASSLTGTALGEQCF. The CDR3 nucleotides are TGTGCCAGCTCGCTAACCGGGACGGCCCTTGGCGAGCAGTGCTTC.

Ten or more counts support this clonotype. The rearrangement links TRBV28 to TRBJ2-7; D is perhaps TRBD2 (5 bases). The V gene lost 4 bases and the J gene lost 0 bases, with 16 bases spanning the gap. Germline CDR1 and CDR2: MDHEN and SYDVKM. CDR3 length: 16 residues. This CDR3 reads CASSSLDKGSSYEQYF. DNA for the CDR3: TGTGCCAGCAGTTCTCTGGATAAAGGGAGCTCCTACGAGCAGTACTTC. The complete variable domain, with remaining parts taken from reference TRBV28 and TRBJ2-7, reads DVKVTQSSRYLVKRTGEKVFLECVQDMDHENMFWYRQDPGLGLRLIYFSYDVKMKEKGDIPEGYSVSREKKERFSLILESASTNQTSMYLCASSSLDKGSSYEQYFGPGTRLTVT.

This clonotype was observed a handful of times. The V call is TRBV3-1, the J call TRBJ1-2; 7 nucleotides agree with TRBD1. The CDR3 has 14 residues. The V gene end was trimmed by 4 bases and the J gene end by 5 bases; junction bases not matched to a gene: 7. In germline, CDR1 is LGHDT, CDR2 YNNKEL (reference sequence). The CDR3 sequence is CASSLGTALYGYTF. The CDR3 coding sequence is TGTGCCAGCAGCCTCGGGACAGCGTTATATGGCTACACCTTC. Together with reference TRBV3-1 and TRBJ1-2, the CDR3 gives the full variable domain: DTAVSQTPKYLVTQMGNDKSIKCEQNLGHDTMYWYKQDSKKFLKIMFSYNNKELIINETVPNRFSPKSPDKAHLNLHINSLELGDSAVYFCASSLGTALYGYTFGSGTRLTVV.

The sample holds many counts of this clonotype. The chain recombines TRBV28 with TRBJ1-1; D ambiguous. Trimming took off 2 bases at V and 1 base at J, with 8 bases between the two ends. Germline CDR1 and CDR2: MDHEN and SYDVKM. The CDR3 has 14 residues. The CDR3 sequence: CASSLGRPNTEAFF. The CDR3 DNA follows: TGTGCCAGCAGTTTAGGACGGCCGAACACTGAAGCTTTCTTT.

This clonotype was counted at least ten times. V gene TRBV5-1 combines with J gene TRBJ2-7; 8 bases fit TRBD1. V gave up 4 bases and J gave up 3 bases; unmatched junction bases: 6. CDR3 length: 14 amino acids. The germline V gene encodes CDR1 SGHRS and CDR2 YFSETQ. CDR3 nucleotides: TGCGCCAGCAGCAATCGGGACAGGAGCTACGAGCAGTACTTC. This translates into CASSNRDRSYEQYF.

This clonotype was seen ten or more times. The chain links TRBV6-1 to TRBJ1-2, with D uncertain. The germline CDR1 and CDR2 sequences are MNHNS and SASEGT. The CDR3 consists of 14 residues. The ends were cut back, 2 bases at V and 4 bases at J, with 11 bases in the middle. In nucleotides, the CDR3 is TGTGCCAGCAGTGAAAATGTGGAGGGCTATGGCTACACCTTC. Its translation: CASSENVEGYGYTF.

This clonotype showed up many times. The rearrangement uses TRBV6-1 and TRBJ1-5, with D unresolved. The CDR3 is 13 residues long. Trimming shortened V by 7 bases and J by 2 bases, and 9 bases separated the two germline ends. From germline, CDR1 is MNHNS and CDR2 SASEGT. The CDR3 DNA sequence: TGTGCCAGCAAGGCAGAGGGCAATCAGCCCCAGCATTTT. Translating gives CASKAEGNQPQHF.

This clonotype was picked up many times. The gene calls are TRBV6-1 and TRBJ1-5; D unresolved. CDR1 is MNHNS, CDR2 SASEGT, per germline. The CDR3 is 14 residues long. Trimming took off 5 bases at V and 3 bases at J, with 11 bases between the two ends. CDR3 in amino acids: CASSPVGPNQPQHF. CDR3 coding DNA: TGTGCCAGCAGTCCCGTCGGACCCAATCAGCCCCAGCATTTT.

Many counts were recorded for this clonotype. The chain carries TRBV12-3 or TRBV12-4 and TRBJ2-2, with 10 bases matching TRBD2. The CDR3 consists of 17 residues. Trimming at V came to 4 bases and at J to 7 bases, leaving 12 bases not matched to a gene. CDR3 coding DNA: TGTGCCAGCAGTTCGGTCCTAGCGGGAGTTGGGGTCGGGGAGCTGTTTTTT. This translates into CASSSVLAGVGVGELFF.

This clonotype appeared many times. V gene TRBV29-1 combines with J gene TRBJ1-5, with 8 bases matching TRBD1. CDR1 and CDR2 from the germline V gene are SQVTM and ANQGSEA. CDR3 length: 13 residues. The junction had 5 bases not matched to a gene; V was cut back by 4 bases and J by 6 bases. CDR3 in amino acids: CSVATGVRQPQHF. CDR3 DNA sequence: TGCAGCGTTGCGACAGGGGTACGTCAGCCCCAGCATTTT.

This chain connects TRBV12-3 or TRBV12-4 to TRBJ1-1, with D unresolved. The CDR3 spans 11 residues. V dropped 7 bases and J dropped 11 bases, with 14 bases sitting between them. The CDR3 DNA reads TGTGCCAGCATAGGGAGAGGTGATGCTTTCTTT. This translates into CASIGRGDAFF.

This clonotype has at least ten counts. This chain joins TRBV12-5 and TRBJ1-1, with 10 bases matching TRBD1. The CDR3 sequence is 17 residues long. V dropped 3 bases and J dropped 6; count of bases not matched to a gene: 13. The germline gives CDR1 LGHNT, CDR2 FRNRAP. The DNA for the CDR3 is TGTGCTAGTGGTTTCCGCCCCGGGACAGGGGCTCCCGCTGAAGCTTTCTTT. Translating it yields CASGFRPGTGAPAEAFF. Complete variable domain (other parts from reference TRBV12-5 and TRBJ1-1): DARVTQTPRHKVTEMGQEVTMRCQPILGHNTVFWYRQTMMQGLELLAYFRNRAPLDDSGMPKDRFSAEMPDATLATLKIQPSEPRDSAVYFCASGFRPGTGAPAEAFFGQGTRLTVV.

This clonotype was recorded many times. V gene TRBV4-1 combines with J gene TRBJ2-7; D might be TRBD2 (6 bases). This CDR3 has 15 residues. V was clipped by 1 base and J by 3 bases, with 13 bases between them. Germline values: CDR1 MGHRA, CDR2 YSYEKL. The CDR3: CASSQVLASIYEQYF. The CDR3 nucleotides are TGCGCCAGCAGCCAAGTTCTAGCGTCGATCTACGAGCAGTACTTC.

This rearrangement joins TRBV28 to TRBJ2-7, with 11 bases identical to TRBD1. Germline trimming cut 5 bases from V and 3 bases from J; bases unmatched to any gene: 6. Germline V gene lookup returns CDR1 MDHEN and CDR2 SYDVKM. The CDR3 loop spans 15 amino acids. The CDR3 loop is CASSPRGTGGYEQYF. In DNA form, the CDR3 reads TGTGCCAGCAGTCCGAGGGGGACAGGGGGCTACGAGCAGTACTTC. The full variable domain, its missing parts supplied by reference TRBV28 and TRBJ2-7, is DVKVTQSSRYLVKRTGEKVFLECVQDMDHENMFWYRQDPGLGLRLIYFSYDVKMKEKGDIPEGYSVSREKKERFSLILESASTNQTSMYLCASSPRGTGGYEQYFGPGTRLTVT.

This clonotype was seen many times. This chain joins TRBV30 and TRBJ1-2; 7 bases align to TRBD1. The CDR3 covers 13 residues. Trimming removed 4 bases from V and 2 bases from J; junction bases left unmatched: 4. Germline V gene sequence: CDR1 GTSNPN, CDR2 SVGIG (reference sequence). The CDR3 nucleotides are TGTGCCTGGACGGCAGGGGGGAACTATGGCTACACCTTC. Its protein product is CAWTAGGNYGYTF.

This clonotype has at least ten counts. CDR3 bases: TGTGCCAGCAGCTTATTTCGGGGGGTGAACACTGAAGCTTTCTTT. Protein sequence: CASSLFRGVNTEAFF. This chain connects TRBV7-3 to TRBJ1-1, with D possibly being TRBD1 (5 bases). V lost 2 bases and J lost 0, with 10 bases in between. The CDR3 is 15 amino acids. CDR1 is SGHTA, CDR2 FQGTGA, per germline.

This clonotype was seen repeatedly, ten times or more. The V and J genes are TRBV29-1 and TRBJ2-7; D might be TRBD1 or TRBD2, each matching 6 bases. Germline V gives CDR1 SQVTM, CDR2 ANQGSEA. CDR3 size: 14 residues. Between the trimmed V and J ends, which lost 0 bases and 6 bases, there was a span of 15 bases. CDR3 amino acids: CSVEEGGGRGEQYF. CDR3 nucleotides: TGCAGCGTTGAAGAAGGAGGGGGGCGCGGCGAGCAGTACTTC.

V usage is TRBV13 and J usage is TRBJ1-5; no clear D gene. V was clipped by 0 bases and J by 7 bases, with 16 bases between them. The CDR3 consists of 16 residues. Germline loops: CDR1 PRHDT, CDR2 FYEKMQ (reference sequence). CDR3 nucleotides: TGTGCCAGCAGCTTAGGCCGGCGGGGATCTGGACAGCCCCAGCATTTT. This translates into CASSLGRRGSGQPQHF.

This clonotype was detected ten times or more. The J gene is TRBJ2-7, the V gene TRBV11-2, with a tentative D call TRBD2 (5 bases). CDR1 SGHAT and CDR2 FQNNGV come from the germline V gene. This CDR3 is 14 amino acids long. V was cut by 5 bases and J by 3 bases, with 14 bases left in between. CDR3 coding DNA: TGTGCCAGCAGCAGCTCGGGGAAAGGCTACGAGCAGTACTTC. Its translation is CASSSSGKGYEQYF.

This clonotype has at least ten counts. J is TRBJ2-2 and V is TRBV24-1, with TRBD1 identical over 7 bases. J was trimmed by 7 bases and V by 4 bases; bases with no gene match: 11. Looked up from germline, CDR1 is KGHDR and CDR2 is SFDVKD. The CDR3 is made up of 16 amino acids. The CDR3 protein is CATSDRGQARRGELFF. The CDR3 nucleotides are TGTGCCACCAGTGACCGTGGACAGGCCAGGCGCGGGGAGCTGTTTTTT.

There are many counts of this clonotype. The chain carries TRBV11-1 and TRBJ1-2; no firm D call. Germline CDR1 SGHAT, CDR2 FQDESV (reference sequence). The CDR3 is made up of 13 amino acids. Trimming shortened V by 4 bases and J by 0 bases, and 6 bases separated the two germline ends. The CDR3 is CASSYLPNYGYTF. Here the CDR3 DNA reads TGTGCCAGCAGCTACCTTCCTAACTATGGCTACACCTTC.

The sample holds many counts of this clonotype. The J gene is TRBJ1-3, the V gene TRBV20-1, with D uncertain. The V and J ends lost 1 base and 4 bases respectively, with 20 bases between them. The CDR3 loop spans 17 amino acids. Germline CDR1 and CDR2: DFQATT and SNEGSKA (reference sequence). The CDR3 loop reads CSARVVGRTTAGNTIYF. CDR3 sequence (DNA): TGCAGTGCTAGAGTGGTAGGGAGGACCACTGCCGGAAACACCATATATTTT.